This T cell receptor (beta chain) was recovered during a study of blood T cell repertoires in COVID-19. Study in general: Samples came from the United States, Italy and Spain, spanning acute and convalescent COVID-19. Nucleic acid was either cDNA or gDNA, and it came from T cells, B-cell-depleted T cells, or PBMCs.

J lost 5 bases, V lost 0 bases, and 18 bases had no gene match. There are 19 residues in the CDR3. Germline CDR1 and CDR2: ENHRY and SYGVKD. The table came from immunoSEQ multiplex PCR; TCRdb's copy has only in-frame clones and leaves some out. The profile shows approximately 210,000 clones, approximately 81% of them singletons. Individuals drawn from 24 US areas were roughly 18 to 95 years old. Cohorts were determined from participant-reported clinical history. This receptor was obtained from a woman aged 45-59 years with acute COVID-19. The genes are TRBV10-3 and TRBJ1-2; TRBD1 aligns across 7 bases. Sequencing was done on a sample of PBMCs or T cells enriched from blood (not recorded which). CDR3 in amino acids: CAISESRRGQSGVQYGYTF. CDR3 nucleotide sequence: TGTGCCATCAGTGAGTCAAGGAGGGGGCAGAGTGGCGTTCAATATGGCTACACCTTC.